A selection of T cell receptor beta chains follows, all from one sample in a study of regulatory T cells in long-lasting Graves disease. TCRdb analysed the multiplex PCR reads with MiXCR anew, one entry per CDR3 protein. The sample holds approximately 690,000 distinct CDR3 sequences, 30% seen once. Source: peripheral blood mononuclear cells (PBMCs), taken when the disease was refractory, from a patient treated with antithyroid drugs. The receptors here all came from a female donor with Graves disease. The CDR3 runs from the conserved cysteine through the conserved F or W. D genes are given only for firm matches. Clone size is stated in some rows and not others, as once, few, many or a class when expanded.

few	TRBV6-1	-	TRBJ2-6	TGTGCCAGCAGACAGGGTACCTCTGGGGCCAACGTCCTGACTTTC	CASRQGTSGANVLTF
-	TRBV7-9	TRBD2	TRBJ2-4	TGTGCCAGCAGCTCGCTAGGACTAGCGGGAGTACACATTCAGTACTTC	CASSSLGLAGVHIQYF
-	TRBV20-1	TRBD2	TRBJ2-7	TGCAGTGCTAGCCAGGGGAGCGGGAGTTTTCACTTC	CSASQGSGSFHF
-	TRBV18	TRBD1	TRBJ2-7	TGTGCCAGCTCACGAGGGGGCCTCTACGAGCAGTACTTC	CASSRGGLYEQYF
many	TRBV15	-	TRBJ2-2	TGTGCCACCAGCAGATCGAAAGGGTGGTTTGGGGAGCTGTTTTTT	CATSRSKGWFGELFF
-	TRBV30	TRBD1	TRBJ2-7	TGTGCCTCTACCGGACAGGGAAGCTCCTACGAGCAGTACTTC	CASTGQGSSYEQYF
many	TRBV28	TRBD1	TRBJ1-1	TGTGCCAGCTTCTTTCGCCCAGGGGGAAACACTGAAGCTTTCTTT	CASFFRPGGNTEAFF
few	TRBV30	-	TRBJ1-1	TGTGCCTGGAGAGAGCGATTTGGGGGCATGAACACTGAAGCTTTCTTT	CAWRERFGGMNTEAFF
-	TRBV11-2	TRBD2	TRBJ2-5	TGTGCCAGCAGCTTAGAGGCTAGCGGGAGATTAAAGACCCAGTACTTC	CASSLEASGRLKTQYF
-	TRBV6-4	TRBD1	TRBJ2-7	TGTGCCAGCAGTTACATGACAGGGGTAATCCTCTGCTCCTACGAGCAGTACTTC	CASSYMTGVILCSYEQYF
-	TRBV20-1	TRBD1	TRBJ1-2	TGCAGTGCCCCCCCGGGGACAGGGAACTATGGCTACACCTTC	CSAPPGTGNYGYTF
many	TRBV2	-	TRBJ1-5	TGTGCCAGCAGTGAAGGGGGGGCCCCCAATCAGCCCCAGCATTTT	CASSEGGAPNQPQHF
many	TRBV11-2	-	TRBJ1-2	TGTGCCAGCAGCCCAAGCATCGGGCTGGGCGGCTACACCTTC	CASSPSIGLGGYTF
few	TRBV6-1	TRBD1	TRBJ1-2	TGTGCCAGCACCAGTCCGGACAGGGGGCTAGGCTACACCTTC	CASTSPDRGLGYTF
many	TRBV2	TRBD1	TRBJ1-2	TGTGCCAGCAGTAAAACGCGGACAGGGCGCTTCGACCTTAACTATGGCTACACCTTC	CASSKTRTGRFDLNYGYTF
-	TRBV5-6	-	TRBJ1-4	TGTGCCAGCAGCTTAGCCCCGCGGGGGAATGAAAAACTGTTTTTT	CASSLAPRGNEKLFF
many	TRBV6-1	TRBD1	TRBJ1-2	TGTGCCAGCAGAACAGGGGGAACTCGGGGTAACTATGGCTACACCTTC	CASRTGGTRGNYGYTF